These 15 T cell receptor beta chains share one sample of origin, sequenced in a study of blood T cell repertoires in COVID-19. The repertoire was sequenced with immunoSEQ multiplex PCR; TCRdb's copy has only in-frame clones and lacks some. The repertoire holds 35,000 to 45,000 clones, about three quarters seen once, with under 30% in the top ten. Sequencing was done on a sample of peripheral blood. Source of these receptors: a woman in her sixties or seventies with acute or convalescent COVID-19.

As for this clone: The junction departs from germline at one end; a sequencing error may be responsible. The chain combines TRBV7-7 with TRBJ2-5; D is possibly TRBD1 (6 bases). This CDR3 is built from 16 residues. Germline CDR1 and CDR2: SSHAT and FNYEAQ (reference sequence). CDR3 nucleotides: TGTGCTAGCAGCTTGAACGGCAGGGGTCATCAAGAGACCCAGTACTTC. As protein: CASSLNGRGHQETQYF.

J is TRBJ2-1 and V is TRBV28; TRBD1 is a possible D gene (5 bases). Trimming took 5 bases from V and 4 from J, leaving 6 bases between them. The CDR3 totals 12 residues. Germline assignment: CDR1 MDHEN and CDR2 SYDVKM. DNA for the CDR3: TGTGCCAGCAGTCCAGGGTACAATGAGCAGTTCTTC. As protein: CASSPGYNEQFF. Complete variable domain (other parts from reference TRBV28 and TRBJ2-1): DVKVTQSSRYLVKRTGEKVFLECVQDMDHENMFWYRQDPGLGLRLIYFSYDVKMKEKGDIPEGYSVSREKKERFSLILESASTNQTSMYLCASSPGYNEQFFGPGTRLTVL.

The genes are TRBV10-3 and TRBJ1-1, with TRBD1 identical over 9 bases. The CDR3 runs to 13 residues. In germline, CDR1 is ENHRY, CDR2 SYGVKD. V lost 10 bases, J lost 3 bases, and 6 bases stayed unmatched. DNA of the CDR3: TGTGCCACCTCGACAGGGGGAGACACTGAAGCTTTCTTT. It specifies CATSTGGDTEAFF.

The chain links TRBV19 to TRBJ1-4; 11 bases map to TRBD1. Germline V lookup: CDR1 LNHDA, CDR2 SQIVND (reference sequence). The V gene end was trimmed by 9 bases and the J gene end by 3 bases; junction bases not matched to a gene: 6. This CDR3 has 15 amino acids. The CDR3 loop is CASGQGAGANEKLFF. CDR3 DNA: TGTGCCAGCGGACAGGGGGCAGGGGCTAATGAAAAACTGTTTTTT.

The V gene is TRBV18, the J gene TRBJ2-7; 9 nucleotides agree with TRBD1. This CDR3 contains 18 residues. Germline assignment: CDR1 KGHSH and CDR2 LQKENI. J was trimmed by 0 bases and V by 3 bases; bases with no gene match: 12. The CDR3 sequence: CASSPPGQGTVSSYEQYF. In DNA form, the CDR3 reads TGTGCCAGCTCACCGCCGGGACAGGGCACTGTCAGCTCCTACGAGCAGTACTTC.

The J gene is TRBJ2-7, the V gene TRBV18, with TRBD1 matching over 9 bases. Germline CDR1 reads KGHSH; CDR2 reads LQKENI. CDR3 length equals 15 residues. Germline trimming cut 3 bases from V and 3 bases from J; bases unmatched to any gene: 6. The CDR3, as DNA: TGTGCCAGCTCACCGGGACAGGGAAGAGGCTACGAGCAGTACTTC. The encoded protein is CASSPGQGRGYEQYF.

The chain combines TRBV19 with TRBJ1-2; D is possibly TRBD1 (6 bases). The CDR3 consists of 13 residues. CDR1 and CDR2 from the germline V gene are LNHDA and SQIVND (reference sequence). V was shortened by 5 bases and J by 7 bases, with 14 bases between the two germline ends. The CDR3 is CASSRNREGGYTF. CDR3 in DNA: TGTGCCAGTAGTCGAAACAGGGAAGGTGGCTACACCTTC.

The V and J genes are TRBV18 and TRBJ1-4, with D uncertain. Germline-derived CDR1 and CDR2 are KGHSH and LQKENI. Trimming cost V 3 bases and J 0 bases, with 8 bases left between them. This CDR3 comprises 15 residues. The CDR3 sequence is CASSPPGSTNEKLFF. The CDR3 DNA reads TGTGCCAGCTCACCTCCGGGTTCAACTAATGAAAAACTGTTTTTT.

This clone has just a few counts. The chain joins TRBV2 to TRBJ1-4; no clear D gene. CDR3 length: 12 amino acids. CDR1 and CDR2 from the germline V gene are SNHLY and FYNNEI. V lost 8 bases to trimming and J lost 5 bases, with 9 bases between them. CDR3 sequence reads: CASRTGNEKLFF. For the CDR3, the DNA is TGTGCCAGCCGAACGGGGAATGAAAAACTGTTTTTT.

As for this clone: The sample holds other DNA sequences that translate to the same CDR3. This chain connects TRBV7-2 to TRBJ2-5, with 7 nucleotides matching TRBD2. V lost 1 base and J lost 2; bases outside the gene matches: 1. Per the germline V gene, CDR1 is SGHTA and CDR2 is FQGNSA. There are 14 residues in the CDR3. The CDR3 region has the DNA TGTGCCAGCAGCTTAGGGGGGGGGCAAGAGACCCAGTACTTC. This translates into CASSLGGGQETQYF.

The rearrangement uses TRBV3-1 (or the pseudogene TRBV3-2) and TRBJ2-3; D is perhaps TRBD2 (6 bases). The V gene lost 3 bases and the J gene lost 1 base, with 11 bases spanning the gap. Germline CDR1 LGHDT, CDR2 YNNKEL (reference sequence). This CDR3 is 15 amino acids long. CDR3 region: CASSHSGPRTDTQYF. For the CDR3, the DNA is TGTGCCAGCAGCCACAGCGGGCCTCGCACAGATACGCAGTATTTT.

The chain uses TRBV6-5 and TRBJ1-5; D is ambiguous. Germline lookup yields CDR1 MNHEY and CDR2 SVGAGI. V was trimmed by 4 bases and J by 3 bases, leaving 7 bases between them. The CDR3 is 13 residues long. The CDR3, as DNA: TGTGCCAGCAGTTCGAGCCCCAATCAGCCCCAGCATTTT. It specifies CASSSSPNQPQHF.

This chain links TRBV19 with TRBJ1-3; TRBD1 might be the D (5 bases). Per the germline V gene, CDR1 is LNHDA and CDR2 is SQIVND (reference sequence). The CDR3 is 15 amino acids. V shed 3 bases and J shed 0 bases, with 9 bases lying between them. CDR3 in amino acids: CASSIDRASGNTIYF. The DNA of the CDR3 is TGTGCCAGTAGTATCGACAGAGCCTCTGGAAACACCATATATTTT. The whole variable domain, remainder taken from reference TRBV19 and TRBJ1-3, is DGGITQSPKYLFRKEGQNVTLSCEQNLNHDAMYWYRQDPGQGLRLIYYSQIVNDFQKGDIAEGYSVSREKKESFPLTVTSAQKNPTAFYLCASSIDRASGNTIYFGEGSWLTVV.

This chain links TRBV4-1 with TRBJ1-5; TRBD1 might be the D (5 bases). The germline V gene has CDR1 MGHRA and CDR2 YSYEKL. The V gene lost 3 bases and the J gene lost 1 base, with 13 bases spanning the gap. The CDR3 length is 16 residues. The CDR3 loop is CASSHPAGGSNQPQHF. In DNA form, the CDR3 reads TGCGCCAGCAGCCATCCTGCCGGGGGGAGCAATCAGCCCCAGCATTTT.

The chain joins TRBV27 to TRBJ2-1; 7 nucleotides agree with TRBD1. This CDR3 spans 13 amino acids. CDR1 MNHEY and CDR2 SMNVEV come from the germline V gene (reference sequence). V lost 8 bases and J lost 6; bases outside the gene matches: 7. CDR3 DNA: TGTGCCAGCCATCATACAGGGGCCAATGAGCAGTTCTTC. Its protein product is CASHHTGANEQFF.